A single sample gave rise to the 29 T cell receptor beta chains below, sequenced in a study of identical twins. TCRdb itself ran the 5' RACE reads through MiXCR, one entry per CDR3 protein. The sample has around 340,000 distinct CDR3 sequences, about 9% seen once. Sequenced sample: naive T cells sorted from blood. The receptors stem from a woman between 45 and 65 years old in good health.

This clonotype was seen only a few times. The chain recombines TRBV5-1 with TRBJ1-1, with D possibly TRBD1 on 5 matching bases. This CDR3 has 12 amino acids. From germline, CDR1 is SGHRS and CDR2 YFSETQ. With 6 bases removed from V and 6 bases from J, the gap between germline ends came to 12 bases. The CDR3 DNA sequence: TGCGCCAGCACTGGTCCGGGGGCTGAAGCTTTCTTT. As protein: CASTGPGAEAFF.

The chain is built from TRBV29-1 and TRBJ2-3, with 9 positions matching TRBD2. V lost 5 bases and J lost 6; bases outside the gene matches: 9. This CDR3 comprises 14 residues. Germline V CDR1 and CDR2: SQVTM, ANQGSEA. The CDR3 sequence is CSVLAGAGVDTQYF. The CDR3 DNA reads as TGCAGCGTTTTAGCGGGAGCCGGGGTTGATACGCAGTATTTT.

The CDR3 DNA reads as TGTGCCAGCAGTTACACGGGAGGAGGGAATGAGCAGTTCTTC. This codes for CASSYTGGGNEQFF. The gene calls are TRBV6-6 and TRBJ2-1; 7 bases align to TRBD2. The CDR3 runs 14 residues. Germline lookup yields CDR1 MNHNY and CDR2 SVGAGI (reference sequence). V lost 2 bases to trimming and J lost 7 bases; unmatched junction nucleotides: 5.

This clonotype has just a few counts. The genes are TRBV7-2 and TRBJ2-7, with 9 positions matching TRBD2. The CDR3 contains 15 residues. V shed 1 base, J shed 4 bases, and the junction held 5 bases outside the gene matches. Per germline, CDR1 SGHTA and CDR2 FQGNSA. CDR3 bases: TGTGCCAGCAGCTTAGGCCTAGCGGGATGGTACGAGCAGTACTTC. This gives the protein CASSLGLAGWYEQYF.

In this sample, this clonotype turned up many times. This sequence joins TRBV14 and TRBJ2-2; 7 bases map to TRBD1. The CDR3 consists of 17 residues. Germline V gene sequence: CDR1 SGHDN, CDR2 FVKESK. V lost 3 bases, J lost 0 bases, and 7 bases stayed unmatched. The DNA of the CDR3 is TGTGCCAGCAGCCAGGACAGGTGGGGCGCGAACACCGGGGAGCTGTTTTTT. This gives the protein CASSQDRWGANTGELFF.

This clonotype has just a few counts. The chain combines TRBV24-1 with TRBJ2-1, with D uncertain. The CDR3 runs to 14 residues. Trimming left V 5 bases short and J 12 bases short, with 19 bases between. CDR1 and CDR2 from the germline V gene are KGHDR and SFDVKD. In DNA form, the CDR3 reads TGTGCCACCAGTGCAGGCCAGGCCCTTCGGGTGCAGTTCTTC. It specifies CATSAGQALRVQFF.

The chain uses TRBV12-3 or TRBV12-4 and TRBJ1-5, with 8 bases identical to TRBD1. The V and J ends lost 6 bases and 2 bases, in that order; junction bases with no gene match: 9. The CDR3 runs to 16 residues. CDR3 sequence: CASRAPGGTGNQPQHF. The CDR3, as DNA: TGTGCCAGCAGAGCCCCAGGGGGCACCGGCAATCAGCCCCAGCATTTT.

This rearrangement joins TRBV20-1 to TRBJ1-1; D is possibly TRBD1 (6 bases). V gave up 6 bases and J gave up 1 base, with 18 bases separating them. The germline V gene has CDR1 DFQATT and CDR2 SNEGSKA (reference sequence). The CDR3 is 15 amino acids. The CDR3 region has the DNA TGCAGTGCCCCCTTATCTTTGGGGGCGAACACTGAAGCTTTCTTT. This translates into CSAPLSLGANTEAFF.

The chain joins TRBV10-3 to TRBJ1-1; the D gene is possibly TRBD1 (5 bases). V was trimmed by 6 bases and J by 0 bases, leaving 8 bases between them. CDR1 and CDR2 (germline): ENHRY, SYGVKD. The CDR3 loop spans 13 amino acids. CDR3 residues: CAIRDTMNTEAFF. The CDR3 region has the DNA TGTGCCATCAGGGACACCATGAACACTGAAGCTTTCTTT.

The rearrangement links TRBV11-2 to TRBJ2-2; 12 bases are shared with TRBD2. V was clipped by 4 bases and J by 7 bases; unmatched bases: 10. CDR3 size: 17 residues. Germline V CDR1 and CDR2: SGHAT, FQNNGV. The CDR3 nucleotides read TGTGCCAGCAGCTCGATTCTAGCGGGAGGGCGAAGCGGGGAGCTGTTTTTT. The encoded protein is CASSSILAGGRSGELFF.

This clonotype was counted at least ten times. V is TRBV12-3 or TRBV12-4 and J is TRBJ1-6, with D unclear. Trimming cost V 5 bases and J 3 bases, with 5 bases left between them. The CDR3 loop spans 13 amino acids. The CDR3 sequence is CASSAVYNSPLHF. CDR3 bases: TGTGCCAGCAGTGCAGTCTATAATTCACCCCTCCACTTT.

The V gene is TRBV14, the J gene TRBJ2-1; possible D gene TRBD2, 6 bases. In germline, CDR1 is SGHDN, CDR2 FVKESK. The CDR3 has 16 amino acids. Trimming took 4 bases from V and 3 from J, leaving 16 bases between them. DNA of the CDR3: TGTGCCAGCAGCCCATTAGGAGGGACTGTCTACAATGAGCAGTTCTTC. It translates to CASSPLGGTVYNEQFF.

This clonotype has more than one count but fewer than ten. Written as DNA, the CDR3 is TGCAGTGCTAGAGTCCAGGTGGAGGGCTACACCTTC. It yields the protein CSARVQVEGYTF. The J gene is TRBJ1-2, the V gene TRBV20-1; D is undetermined. The V and J ends lost 1 base and 8 bases respectively, with 11 bases between them. Germline CDR1 is DFQATT and CDR2 is SNEGSKA (reference sequence). The CDR3 covers 12 residues.

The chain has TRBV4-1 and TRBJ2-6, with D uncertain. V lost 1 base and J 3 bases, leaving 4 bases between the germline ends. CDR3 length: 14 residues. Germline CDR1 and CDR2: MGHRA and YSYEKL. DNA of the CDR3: TGCGCCAGCAGCCAAGTGGTTGGGGCCAACGTCCTGACTTTC. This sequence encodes CASSQVVGANVLTF.

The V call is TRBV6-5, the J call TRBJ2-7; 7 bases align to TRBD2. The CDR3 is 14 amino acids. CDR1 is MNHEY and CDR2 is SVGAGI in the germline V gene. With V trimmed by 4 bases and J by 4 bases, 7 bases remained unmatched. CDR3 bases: TGTGCCAGCAGTTGGTACCGGGGGGATTACGAGCAGTACTTC. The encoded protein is CASSWYRGDYEQYF.

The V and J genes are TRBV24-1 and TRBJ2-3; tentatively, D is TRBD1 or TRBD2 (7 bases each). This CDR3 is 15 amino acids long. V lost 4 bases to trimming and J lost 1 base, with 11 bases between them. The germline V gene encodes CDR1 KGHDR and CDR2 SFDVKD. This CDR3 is CATSDGGTGTDTQYF. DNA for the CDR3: TGTGCCACCAGTGACGGGGGGACAGGCACAGATACGCAGTATTTT.

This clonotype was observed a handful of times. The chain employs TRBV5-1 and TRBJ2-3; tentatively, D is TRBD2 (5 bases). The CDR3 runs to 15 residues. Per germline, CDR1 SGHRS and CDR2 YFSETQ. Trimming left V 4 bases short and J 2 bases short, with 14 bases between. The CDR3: CASSGVGSATDTQYF. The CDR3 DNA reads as TGCGCCAGCAGCGGGGTTGGTAGCGCCACAGATACGCAGTATTTT.

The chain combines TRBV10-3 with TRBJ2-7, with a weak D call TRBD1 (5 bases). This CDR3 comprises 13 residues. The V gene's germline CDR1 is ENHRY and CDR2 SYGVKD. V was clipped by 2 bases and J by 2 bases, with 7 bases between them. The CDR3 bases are TGTGCCATCAGTGAGACAGGCCCCTACGAGCAGTACGTC. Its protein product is CAISETGPYEQYV.

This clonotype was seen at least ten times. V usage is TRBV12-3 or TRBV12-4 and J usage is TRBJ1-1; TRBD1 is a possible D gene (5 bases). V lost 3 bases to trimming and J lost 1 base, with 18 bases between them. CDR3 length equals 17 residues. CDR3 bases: TGTGCCAGCAGTTTGGGGGTTCGGTCCAGCCAGAACACTGAAGCTTTCTTT. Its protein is CASSLGVRSSQNTEAFF.

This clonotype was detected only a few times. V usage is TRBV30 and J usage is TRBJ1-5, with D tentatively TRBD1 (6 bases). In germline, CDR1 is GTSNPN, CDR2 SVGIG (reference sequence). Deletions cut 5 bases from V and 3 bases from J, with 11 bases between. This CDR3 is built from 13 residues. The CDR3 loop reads CAWDTGFNQPQHF. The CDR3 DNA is TGTGCCTGGGACACAGGGTTCAATCAGCCCCAGCATTTT.

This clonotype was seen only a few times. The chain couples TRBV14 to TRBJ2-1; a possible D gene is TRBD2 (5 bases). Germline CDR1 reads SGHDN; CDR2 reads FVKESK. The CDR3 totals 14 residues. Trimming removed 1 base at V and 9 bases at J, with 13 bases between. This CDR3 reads CASSQVLGDTEQFF. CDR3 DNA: TGTGCCAGCAGCCAAGTATTGGGAGATACTGAGCAGTTCTTC.

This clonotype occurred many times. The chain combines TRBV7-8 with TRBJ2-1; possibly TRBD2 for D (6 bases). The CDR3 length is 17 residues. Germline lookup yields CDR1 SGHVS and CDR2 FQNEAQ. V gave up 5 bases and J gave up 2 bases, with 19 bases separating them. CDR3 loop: CASSPWGERGTYNEQFF. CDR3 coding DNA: TGTGCCAGCAGCCCGTGGGGGGAAAGAGGTACCTACAATGAGCAGTTCTTC.

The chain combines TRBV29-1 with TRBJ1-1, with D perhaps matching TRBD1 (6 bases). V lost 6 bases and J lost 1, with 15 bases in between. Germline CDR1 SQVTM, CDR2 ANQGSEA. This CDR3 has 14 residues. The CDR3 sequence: CSVGGGLRNTEAFF. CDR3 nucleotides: TGCAGCGTCGGCGGGGGGCTCAGGAACACTGAAGCTTTCTTT. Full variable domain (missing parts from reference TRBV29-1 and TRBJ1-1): SAVISQKPSRDICQRGTSLTIQCQVDSQVTMMFWYRQQPGQSLTLIATANQGSEATYESGFVIDKFPISRPNLTFSTLTVSNMSPEDSSIYLCSVGGGLRNTEAFFGQGTRLTVV.

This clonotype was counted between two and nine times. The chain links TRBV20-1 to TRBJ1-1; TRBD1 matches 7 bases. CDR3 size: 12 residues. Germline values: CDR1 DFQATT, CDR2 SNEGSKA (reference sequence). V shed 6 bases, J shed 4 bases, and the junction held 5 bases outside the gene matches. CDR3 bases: TGCAGTGCAAGACAGGGTTTCACTGAAGCTTTCTTT. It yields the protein CSARQGFTEAFF.

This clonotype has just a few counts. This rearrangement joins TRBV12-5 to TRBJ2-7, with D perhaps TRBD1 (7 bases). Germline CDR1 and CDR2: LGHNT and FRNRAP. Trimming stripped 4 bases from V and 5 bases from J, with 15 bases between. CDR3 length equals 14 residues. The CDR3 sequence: CASGSAGQLNEQYF. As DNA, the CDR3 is TGTGCTAGTGGTTCGGCGGGACAGCTGAACGAGCAGTACTTC.

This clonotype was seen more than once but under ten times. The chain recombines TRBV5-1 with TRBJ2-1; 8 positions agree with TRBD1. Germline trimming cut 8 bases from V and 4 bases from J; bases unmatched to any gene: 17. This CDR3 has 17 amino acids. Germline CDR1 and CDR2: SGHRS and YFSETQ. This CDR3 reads CASILTPAGTGYNEQFF. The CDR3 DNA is TGCGCCAGTATCCTTACGCCGGCCGGGACAGGATACAATGAGCAGTTCTTC.

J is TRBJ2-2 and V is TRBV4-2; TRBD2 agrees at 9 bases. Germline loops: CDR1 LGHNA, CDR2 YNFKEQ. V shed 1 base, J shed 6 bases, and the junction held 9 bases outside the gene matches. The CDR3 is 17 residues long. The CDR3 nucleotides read TGTGCCAGCAGCCAAGTTGGGATGGCGGGAGGGCCCGGGGAGCTGTTTTTT. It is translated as CASSQVGMAGGPGELFF.

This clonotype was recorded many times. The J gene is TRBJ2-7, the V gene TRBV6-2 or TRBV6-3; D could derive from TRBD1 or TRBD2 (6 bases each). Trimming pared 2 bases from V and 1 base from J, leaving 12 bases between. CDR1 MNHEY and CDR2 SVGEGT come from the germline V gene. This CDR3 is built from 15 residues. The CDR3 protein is CASSYAGHPSYEQYV. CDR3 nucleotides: TGTGCCAGCAGTTACGCGGGACACCCTTCCTACGAGCAGTACGTC.

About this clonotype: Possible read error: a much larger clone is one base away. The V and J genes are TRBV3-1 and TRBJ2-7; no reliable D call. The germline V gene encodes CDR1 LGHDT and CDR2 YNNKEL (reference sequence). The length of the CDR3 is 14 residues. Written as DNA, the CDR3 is TGTGCCAGCAGCCAAGGGATAGAGTCCTACGAGCCGTACTTC. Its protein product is CASSQGIESYEPYF.